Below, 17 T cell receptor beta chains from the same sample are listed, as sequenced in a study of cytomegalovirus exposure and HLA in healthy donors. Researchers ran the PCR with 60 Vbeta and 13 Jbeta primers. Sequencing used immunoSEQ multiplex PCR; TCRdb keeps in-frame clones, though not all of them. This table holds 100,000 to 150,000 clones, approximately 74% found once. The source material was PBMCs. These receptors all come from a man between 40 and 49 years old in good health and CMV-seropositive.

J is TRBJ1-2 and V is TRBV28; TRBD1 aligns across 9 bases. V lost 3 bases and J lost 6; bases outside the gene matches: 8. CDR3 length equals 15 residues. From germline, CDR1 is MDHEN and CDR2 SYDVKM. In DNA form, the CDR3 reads TGTGCCAGCAGTTTCACCCCCGGGACAGGGAATGGCTACACCTTC. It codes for CASSFTPGTGNGYTF.

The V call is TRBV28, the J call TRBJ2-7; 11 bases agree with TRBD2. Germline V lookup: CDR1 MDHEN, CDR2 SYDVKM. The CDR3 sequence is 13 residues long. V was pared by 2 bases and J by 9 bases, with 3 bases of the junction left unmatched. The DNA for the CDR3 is TGTGCCAGCAGTTTAAAGCTAGCGGGAGGGCAGTACTTC. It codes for CASSLKLAGGQYF.

CDR3 amino acids: CASSPPGVNTEAFF. In DNA, the CDR3 is TGTGCCAGCAGTCCCCCGGGGGTGAACACTGAAGCTTTCTTT. V gene TRBV28 combines with J gene TRBJ1-1; D is possibly TRBD1 (5 bases). Germline CDR1 MDHEN, CDR2 SYDVKM. This CDR3 region has 14 residues. Trimming pared 5 bases from V and 0 bases from J, leaving 10 bases between.

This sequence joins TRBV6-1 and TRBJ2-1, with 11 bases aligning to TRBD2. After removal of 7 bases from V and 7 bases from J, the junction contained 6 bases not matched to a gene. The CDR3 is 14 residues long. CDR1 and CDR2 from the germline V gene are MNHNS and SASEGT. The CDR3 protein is CASTIAGGRNEQFF. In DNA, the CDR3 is TGTGCCAGCACCATAGCGGGGGGGAGAAATGAGCAGTTCTTC.

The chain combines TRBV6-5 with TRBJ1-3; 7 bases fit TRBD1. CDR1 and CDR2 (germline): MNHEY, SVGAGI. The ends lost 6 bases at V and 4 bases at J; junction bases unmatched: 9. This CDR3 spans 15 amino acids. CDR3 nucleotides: TGTGCCAGCAGACCGACAGGGTCGGCGGGAAACACCATATATTTT. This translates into CASRPTGSAGNTIYF.

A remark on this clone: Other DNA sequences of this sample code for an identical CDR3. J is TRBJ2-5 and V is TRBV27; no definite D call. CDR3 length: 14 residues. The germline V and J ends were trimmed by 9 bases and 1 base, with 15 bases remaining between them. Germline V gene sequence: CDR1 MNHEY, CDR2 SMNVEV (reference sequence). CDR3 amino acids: CASSPLEFQETQYF. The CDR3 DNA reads TGTGCCAGTAGTCCCCTAGAGTTCCAAGAGACCCAGTACTTC.

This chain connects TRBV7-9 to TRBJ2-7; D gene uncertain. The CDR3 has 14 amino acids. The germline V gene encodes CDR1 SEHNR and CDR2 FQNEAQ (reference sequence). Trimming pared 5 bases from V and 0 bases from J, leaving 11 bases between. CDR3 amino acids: CASSEPGSSYEQYF. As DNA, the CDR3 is TGTGCCAGCAGCGAACCAGGCAGCTCCTACGAGCAGTACTTC.

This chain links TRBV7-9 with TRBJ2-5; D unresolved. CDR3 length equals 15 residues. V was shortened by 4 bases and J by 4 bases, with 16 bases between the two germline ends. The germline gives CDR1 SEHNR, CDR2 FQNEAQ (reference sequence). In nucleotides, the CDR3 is TGTGCCAGCAGCTCCCCCAGGTCCTTCTTAGAGACCCAGTACTTC. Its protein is CASSSPRSFLETQYF. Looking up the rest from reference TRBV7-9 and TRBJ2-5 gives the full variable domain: DTGVSQNPRHKITKRGQNVTFRCDPISEHNRLYWYRQTLGQGPEFLTYFQNEAQLEKSRLLSDRFSAERPKGSFSTLEIQRTEQGDSAMYLCASSSPRSFLETQYFGPGTRLLVL.

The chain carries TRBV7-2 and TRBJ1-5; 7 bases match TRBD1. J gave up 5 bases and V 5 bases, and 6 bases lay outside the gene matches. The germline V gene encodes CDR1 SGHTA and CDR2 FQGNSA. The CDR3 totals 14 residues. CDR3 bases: TGTGCCAGCAGCGGGGGACAGAGATATCAGCCCCAGCATTTT. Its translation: CASSGGQRYQPQHF.

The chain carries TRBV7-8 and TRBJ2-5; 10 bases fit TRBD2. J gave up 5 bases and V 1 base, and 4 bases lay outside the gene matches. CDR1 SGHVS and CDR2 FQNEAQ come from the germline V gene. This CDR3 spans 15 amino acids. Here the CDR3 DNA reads TGTGCCAGCAGCTTAGAACTAGCGGGGAAGGAGACCCAGTACTTC. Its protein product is CASSLELAGKETQYF. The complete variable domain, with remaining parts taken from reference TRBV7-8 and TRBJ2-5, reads GAGVSQSPRYKVAKRGQDVALRCDPISGHVSLFWYQQALGQGPEFLTYFQNEAQLDKSGLPSDRFFAERPEGSVSTLKIQRTQQEDSAVYLCASSLELAGKETQYFGPGTRLLVL.

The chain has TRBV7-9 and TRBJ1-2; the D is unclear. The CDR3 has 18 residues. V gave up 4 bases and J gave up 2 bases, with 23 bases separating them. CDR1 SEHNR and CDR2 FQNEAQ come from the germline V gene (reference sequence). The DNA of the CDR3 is TGTGCCAGCAGCTCCACTCCCAGCAATGCCCCCGGGAACTATGGCTACACCTTC. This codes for CASSSTPSNAPGNYGYTF.

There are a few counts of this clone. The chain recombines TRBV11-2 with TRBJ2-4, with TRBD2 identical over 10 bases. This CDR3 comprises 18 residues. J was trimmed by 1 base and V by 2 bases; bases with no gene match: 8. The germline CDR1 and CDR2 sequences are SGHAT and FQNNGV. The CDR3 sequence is CASSLIRTSGIAKNIQYF. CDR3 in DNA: TGTGCCAGCAGCTTAATAAGGACTAGCGGCATCGCCAAAAACATTCAGTACTTC.

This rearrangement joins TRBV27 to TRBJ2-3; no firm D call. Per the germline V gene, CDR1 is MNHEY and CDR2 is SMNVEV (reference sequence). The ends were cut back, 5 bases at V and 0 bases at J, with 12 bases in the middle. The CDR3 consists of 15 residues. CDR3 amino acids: CASSERSTSTDTQYF. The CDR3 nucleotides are TGTGCCAGCAGTGAACGGTCAACTAGCACAGATACGCAGTATTTT.

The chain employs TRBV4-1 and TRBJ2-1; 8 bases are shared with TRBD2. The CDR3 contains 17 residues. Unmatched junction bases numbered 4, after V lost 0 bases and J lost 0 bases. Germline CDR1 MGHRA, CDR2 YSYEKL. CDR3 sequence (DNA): TGCGCCAGCAGCCAAGATGAGCGGGGGAGCTCCTACAATGAGCAGTTCTTC. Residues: CASSQDERGSSYNEQFF.

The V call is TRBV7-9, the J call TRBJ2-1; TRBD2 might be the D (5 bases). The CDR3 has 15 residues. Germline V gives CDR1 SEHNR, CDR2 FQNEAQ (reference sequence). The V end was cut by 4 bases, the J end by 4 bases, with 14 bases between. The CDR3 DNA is TGTGCCAGCAGCTCCCAAGCGGCGCCTTACAATGAGCAGTTCTTC. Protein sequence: CASSSQAAPYNEQFF.

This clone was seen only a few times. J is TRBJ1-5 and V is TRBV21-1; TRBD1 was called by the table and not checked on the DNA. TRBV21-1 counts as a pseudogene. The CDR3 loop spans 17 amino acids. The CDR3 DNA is TGTGCCAGCAGCAAAAGGGACAGGGAGTGTATCAGAGAGCCCCAGCATTTT. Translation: CASSKRDRECIREPQHF.

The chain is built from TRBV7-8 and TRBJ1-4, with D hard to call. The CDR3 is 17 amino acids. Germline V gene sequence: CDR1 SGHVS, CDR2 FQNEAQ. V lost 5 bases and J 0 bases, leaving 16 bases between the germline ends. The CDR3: CASSPPPTGATNEKLFF. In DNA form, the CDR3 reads TGTGCCAGCAGCCCCCCTCCCACGGGTGCAACTAATGAAAAACTGTTTTTT.